Sequencing of this TCR beta chain was carried out in a study of T cells after yellow fever vaccination. Overall study: In the case of low-cell-number fractions, SMART-Seq v4 Ultra Low Input was used for preparation.

Whole-study results and caveats: A minor fraction of clonotypes spanned both CD4 and CD8 compartments.

This clonotype was seen a few times. Antigen unknown. One entry per CDR3 protein results from TCRdb running MiXCR on the 5' RACE reads. The sample includes 340,000 or so distinct CDR3 sequences, around 13% of them seen just once. The CDR3 loop spans 15 amino acids. Germline CDR1 and CDR2: SGHRS and YFSETQ. Germline trimming cut 4 bases from V and 6 bases from J; bases unmatched to any gene: 6. The input for sequencing was CD4+ T cells sorted from PBMCs, taken 15 days after the yellow fever booster vaccination. The source is a young man who received the YFV17D yellow fever vaccine. The V and J genes are TRBV5-1 and TRBJ2-2, with TRBD1 identical over 10 bases. CDR3 nucleotide sequence: TGCGCCAGCAGCCACCGGGACAGGGGATCCGGGGAGCTGTTTTTT. This translates into CASSHRDRGSGELFF.